The sequence of this TCR beta chain was determined in a study of T cell responses to AZD1222 COVID-19 vaccine. General study results and limits: Spike-specific TCRs gained breadth and depth after people received two AZD1222 doses. Clonal diversity was possibly underestimated, and the donors were mostly white British, with more females.

J was trimmed by 9 bases and V by 3 bases; bases with no gene match: 6. Per the germline V gene, CDR1 is KGHSH and CDR2 is LQKENI. The CDR3 runs 13 residues. For this clone: Its antigen is not known.

Data came from immunoSEQ multiplex PCR; TCRdb stores just in-frame clones and leaves some out. This table has around 67,000 clones, roughly 80% appearing once. The TCR was taken from an adult in good health. The V gene is TRBV18, the J gene TRBJ1-1, with 8 bases that match TRBD1. Material: peripheral blood, obtained on day 0 of AZD1222 vaccination. DNA for the CDR3: TGTGCCAGCTCACCGCCGGGCAGGGGGCAAGCTTTCTTT. Protein product: CASSPPGRGQAFF.